The T cell receptor (beta chain) described here comes from a study of blood T cell repertoires in COVID-19. Study in general: Samples of COVID-19 (acute and convalescent) were obtained from the United States, Italy and Spain. The analysed material was cDNA or gDNA that came from T cells, B-cell-depleted T cells, or PBMCs.

Trimming left V 3 bases short and J 10 bases short, with 20 bases between. The CDR3 extends over 15 amino acids. Germline CDR1 SGHRS, CDR2 YFSETQ. In the original workflow: Estimated nucleated cell counts came from reference gene primer amplification. Data came from immunoSEQ multiplex PCR; TCRdb stores just in-frame clones and leaves some out. The V and J calls and the clone size are those of that table, but D and trimming were determined from the DNA. This table has some 45,000 clones, 85% to 95% appearing once. The V call is TRBV5-1, the J call TRBJ2-1; tentatively, D is TRBD2 (6 bases). This clonotype was obtained from a man aged 45-65 years with active COVID-19. Material for sequencing was peripheral blood. CDR3 sequence: CASSWSGTARGEQFF. The CDR3 DNA follows: TGCGCCAGCAGCTGGTCAGGGACCGCCCGGGGGGAGCAGTTCTTC.